The 16 T cell receptor beta chains below come from one sample, sequenced in a study of blood T cell repertoires in COVID-19. Data came from immunoSEQ multiplex PCR; TCRdb stores just in-frame clones and leaves some out. Of 110,000 or so clones in the sample, 87% were seen once. Sequences were obtained from peripheral blood. These receptors all come from a human donor in a cohort sampled during active COVID-19.

The V gene is TRBV7-2, the J gene TRBJ1-6, with TRBD1 matching over 7 bases. Germline CDR1 is SGHTA and CDR2 is FQGNSA. The CDR3 is 15 amino acids. The junction had 7 bases not matched to a gene; V was cut back by 5 bases and J by 6 bases. The CDR3 bases are TGTGCCAGCAGCGCCCTGGGACAGCTTAATTCACCCCTCCACTTT. Translation: CASSALGQLNSPLHF.

In nucleotides, the CDR3 is TGTGCCAGTACCACCCGGGGAGGCCGCGCTGAAGCTTTCTTT. The encoded protein is CASTTRGGRAEAFF. The chain recombines TRBV19 with TRBJ1-1, with D hard to call. The CDR3 sequence is 14 residues long. Germline CDR1 and CDR2: LNHDA and SQIVND (reference sequence). Trimming shortened V by 7 bases and J by 6 bases, and 18 bases separated the two germline ends.

The J gene is TRBJ2-1, the V gene TRBV11-2; D uncertain. The germline V gene encodes CDR1 SGHAT and CDR2 FQNNGV. This CDR3 contains 11 residues. V lost 5 bases, J lost 5 bases, and 4 bases lay in between. CDR3 nucleotide sequence: TGTGCCAGCAGCCTTAACAATGAGCAGTTCTTC. Translation gives CASSLNNEQFF.

This sequence joins TRBV10-1 and TRBJ1-5; D uncertain. With 4 bases removed from V and 7 bases from J, the gap between germline ends came to 11 bases. The CDR3 covers 13 residues. Germline V gene lookup returns CDR1 WNHNN and CDR2 SYGVQD (reference sequence). CDR3 residues: CASSATPGQPQHF. CDR3 bases: TGCGCCAGCAGTGCAACACCTGGCCAGCCCCAGCATTTT.

V gene TRBV25-1 combines with J gene TRBJ1-6, with 9 positions matching TRBD1. The CDR3 consists of 18 residues. Looked up from germline, CDR1 is MGHDK and CDR2 is SYGVNS. V was clipped by 4 bases and J by 0 bases; unmatched bases: 7. CDR3 region: CASSGRGTGYSYNSPLHF. For the CDR3, the DNA is TGTGCCAGCAGTGGACGAGGGACAGGGTACTCCTATAATTCACCCCTCCACTTT.

The chain is built from TRBV28 and TRBJ2-7; 11 bases align to TRBD2. V shed 3 bases and J 9 bases; nucleotides not matched to a gene: 10. The CDR3 runs 15 residues. CDR1 is MDHEN, CDR2 SYDVKM, per germline. For the CDR3, the DNA is TGTGCCAGCAGTTTCCCTCCTCCGGGACTAGCGGTGCAGTACTTC. Amino acid sequence: CASSFPPPGLAVQYF.

The chain carries TRBV6-5 and TRBJ2-3; weak D call: TRBD2 (5 bases). This CDR3 has 12 residues. CDR1 MNHEY and CDR2 SVGAGI come from the germline V gene. Trimming took off 6 bases at V and 7 bases at J, with 11 bases between the two ends. CDR3 region: CASSYGENTQYF. Here the CDR3 DNA reads TGTGCCAGCAGCTACGGGGAGAATACGCAGTATTTT.

The rearrangement uses TRBV25-1 and TRBJ1-3; unclear D gene. The CDR3 runs to 12 residues. V was pared by 8 bases and J by 2 bases, with 7 bases between. Germline V gene sequence: CDR1 MGHDK, CDR2 SYGVNS. The chain's CDR3 is CASLSAGNTIYF. The CDR3 coding sequence is TGTGCCAGCCTTTCTGCTGGAAACACCATATATTTT.

V and J are TRBV5-1 and TRBJ2-2; 14 bases agree with TRBD2. Germline V CDR1 and CDR2: SGHRS, YFSETQ. The V gene end was trimmed by 0 bases and the J gene end by 5 bases; junction bases not matched to a gene: 9. The CDR3 contains 19 residues. The DNA of the CDR3 is TGCGCCAGCAGCTTGGCCTGGGGACTAGCGGGAGTGAATACCGGGGAGCTGTTTTTT. It codes for CASSLAWGLAGVNTGELFF.

The genes are TRBV5-1 and TRBJ1-4; 8 nucleotides align to TRBD1. The CDR3 has 16 residues. Germline V CDR1 and CDR2: SGHRS, YFSETQ. V lost 4 bases, J lost 3 bases, and 8 bases stayed unmatched. This CDR3 is CASSPSSGQANEKLFF. CDR3 nucleotides: TGCGCCAGCAGCCCTTCTTCGGGACAGGCTAATGAAAAACTGTTTTTT.

The gene calls are TRBV28 and TRBJ1-6; D is ambiguous. This CDR3 is built from 14 residues. The V gene lost 2 bases and the J gene lost 4 bases, with 6 bases spanning the gap. Per the germline V gene, CDR1 is MDHEN and CDR2 is SYDVKM. This CDR3 is CASSLGGYNSPLHF. The CDR3 DNA follows: TGTGCCAGCAGTTTAGGAGGTTATAATTCACCCCTCCACTTT.

This chain links TRBV6-5 with TRBJ1-4; 7 positions match TRBD1. With V trimmed by 5 bases and J by 6 bases, 6 bases remained unmatched. The CDR3 runs to 14 residues. Looked up from germline, CDR1 is MNHEY and CDR2 is SVGAGI. The CDR3 sequence is CASSRQGRDEKLFF. CDR3 nucleotides: TGTGCCAGCAGTCGACAGGGAAGGGATGAAAAACTGTTTTTT.

This clone appeared a single time. The chain uses TRBV5-1 and TRBJ2-6; D is unclear. V lost 4 bases, J lost 1 base, and 6 bases lay in between. CDR3 length: 14 residues. Germline V gene lookup returns CDR1 SGHRS and CDR2 YFSETQ. CDR3 in amino acids: CASSRQSGANVLTF. The CDR3 DNA sequence: TGCGCCAGCAGCCGCCAGTCTGGGGCCAACGTCCTGACTTTC. Looking up the rest from reference TRBV5-1 and TRBJ2-6 gives the full variable domain: KAGVTQTPRYLIKTRGQQVTLSCSPISGHRSVSWYQQTPGQGLQFLFEYFSETQRNKGNFPGRFSGRQFSNSRSEMNVSTLELGDSALYLCASSRQSGANVLTFGAGSRLTVL.

The chain couples TRBV7-3 to TRBJ1-2; D is unresolved. The CDR3 is made up of 12 amino acids. Germline V gene sequence: CDR1 SGHTA, CDR2 FQGTGA. Trimming cost V 4 bases and J 8 bases, with 11 bases left between them. The CDR3 bases are TGTGCCAGCAGCTCCCCCCCAAGCGGCTACACCTTC. Protein: CASSSPPSGYTF.

The rearrangement links TRBV10-3 to TRBJ2-5; D gene unclear. The V gene lost 4 bases and the J gene lost 5 bases, with 8 bases spanning the gap. The germline V gene encodes CDR1 ENHRY and CDR2 SYGVKD. This CDR3 spans 12 amino acids. The CDR3 protein is CAISGLEETQYF. In DNA, the CDR3 is TGTGCCATCAGTGGGCTAGAGGAGACCCAGTACTTC.

V is TRBV19 and J is TRBJ2-5; 11 nucleotides agree with TRBD1. The CDR3 is made up of 17 amino acids. Unmatched junction bases numbered 9, after V lost 3 bases and J lost 3 bases. Per germline, CDR1 LNHDA and CDR2 SQIVND (reference sequence). CDR3 in DNA: TGTGCCAGTAGTATTCCCGGACAGGGGGCTTCTAAAGAGACCCAGTACTTC. Translating it yields CASSIPGQGASKETQYF.